The rows below give T cell receptor beta chains drawn from one sample of a study of blood T cell repertoires in COVID-19. Data came from immunoSEQ multiplex PCR; TCRdb stores just in-frame clones and leaves some out. The table lists about 160,000 clones, about 87% of them singletons. The sample taken for sequencing was peripheral blood. Receptors were obtained from a man older than 75 with acute or convalescent COVID-19. CDR3s include the opening cysteine and the closing phenylalanine or tryptophan. A D gene is named only where the DNA matches it firmly. Rows may omit the clone size; those that give it use once, few, many or a size class.

TRBV29-1	TRBJ1-3	-	few	CSVELSNTIYF	TGCAGCGTTGAATTATCAAACACCATATATTTT
TRBV5-1	TRBJ1-4	TRBD1	-	CASSLVGGDGEKLFF	TGCGCCAGCAGCTTGGTAGGGGGCGATGGTGAAAAACTGTTTTTT
TRBV12-3/TRBV12-4	TRBJ1-1	-	-	CASRKGPNTEAFF	TGTGCCAGCAGGAAGGGGCCGAACACTGAAGCTTTCTTT
TRBV11-2	TRBJ1-3	-	-	CASSPMGRTLGNTIYF	TGTGCCAGCAGCCCAATGGGGCGTACGTTAGGAAACACCATATATTTT
TRBV27	TRBJ2-1	-	-	CASSLPGVYEQFF	TGTGCCAGCAGTTTACCCGGGGTCTATGAGCAGTTCTTC
TRBV30	TRBJ2-3	-	-	CAWSPGGTDTQYF	TGTGCCTGGAGCCCCGGGGGCACAGATACGCAGTATTTT
TRBV5-1	TRBJ1-2	-	-	CASSLALGLLVHGYTF	TGCGCCAGCAGCTTGGCCCTCGGTCTCCTGGTCCATGGCTACACCTTC
TRBV28	TRBJ1-2	-	-	CASSLEAQGGYGYTF	TGTGCCAGCAGTTTAGAGGCGCAGGGAGGATATGGCTACACCTTC
TRBV9	TRBJ2-5	-	-	CASSVGVGSGQETQYF	TGTGCCAGCAGCGTAGGGGTAGGCAGCGGCCAAGAGACCCAGTACTTC
TRBV27	TRBJ2-7	-	-	CASRQTGAREQYF	TGTGCCAGCAGACAGACAGGAGCAAGAGAGCAGTACTTC
TRBV3-1/TRBV3-2	TRBJ2-5	-	-	CASSQDHWGGGNQETQYF	TGTGCCAGCAGCCAAGATCACTGGGGAGGTGGTAACCAAGAGACCCAGTACTTC
TRBV4-2	TRBJ2-3	TRBD2	-	CASSQGGTSGTDTQYF	TGTGCCAGCAGCCAAGGGGGGACTAGCGGCACAGATACGCAGTATTTT
TRBV5-1	TRBJ2-1	-	-	CASSQSLSGLYNEQFF	TGCGCCAGCAGCCAATCTCTTAGCGGCCTATACAATGAGCAGTTCTTC
TRBV10-3	TRBJ2-2	-	-	CAISERLSKEAGELFF	TGTGCCATCAGTGAGCGTCTCAGTAAAGAAGCCGGGGAGCTGTTTTTT
TRBV7-9	TRBJ2-7	-	-	CASSLVGTSYEQYF	TGTGCCAGCAGCTTAGTAGGGACTTCCTACGAGCAGTACTTC
TRBV4-1	TRBJ2-1	-	-	CASSQLTGSLKYNEQFF	TGCGCCAGCAGCCAACTAACCGGGTCGCTTAAATACAATGAGCAGTTCTTC
TRBV3-1/TRBV3-2	TRBJ2-7	TRBD1	-	CASSPVPPVGTGTYEQYF	TGTGCCAGCAGTCCTGTCCCCCCAGTCGGGACAGGGACCTACGAGCAGTACTTC
TRBV11-3	TRBJ2-3	TRBD1	-	CASSLAAGTGYTDTQYF	TGTGCCAGCAGCTTAGCCGCCGGGACAGGGTACACAGATACGCAGTATTTT
TRBV9	TRBJ2-7	-	-	CASSLTGSNYEQYF	TGTGCCAGCAGCCTTACAGGGAGCAACTACGAGCAGTACTTC
TRBV27	TRBJ2-3	-	-	CASSSPGGTFTDTQYF	TGTGCCAGCAGTTCGCCAGGAGGGACGTTCACAGATACGCAGTATTTT
TRBV5-4	TRBJ2-2	TRBD1	-	CASRRTGTDTGELFF	TGTGCCAGCAGGCGGACAGGGACCGATACCGGGGAGCTGTTTTTT
TRBV5-6	TRBJ1-2	-	few	CASSLRQDVNFNYGYTF	TGTGCCAGCAGCTTGCGACAGGACGTCAATTTTAACTATGGCTACACCTTC
TRBV19	TRBJ1-1	TRBD1	-	CASKGSGGTEAFF	TGTGCCAGTAAAGGTTCAGGGGGCACTGAAGCTTTCTTT
TRBV5-1	TRBJ1-1	-	-	CASSPQGPTNTEAFF	TGCGCCAGCAGCCCACAGGGACCGACCAACACTGAAGCTTTCTTT
TRBV19	TRBJ1-5	-	few	CASSIPFQGSNQPQHF	TGTGCCAGTAGTATCCCCTTCCAGGGAAGCAATCAGCCCCAGCATTTT
TRBV4-2	TRBJ1-3	TRBD1	-	CASSNRQGDSGNTIYF	TGTGCCAGCAGCAACCGACAGGGAGACTCTGGAAACACCATATATTTT
TRBV29-1	TRBJ1-3	TRBD1	-	CSASTGAGNTIYF	TGCAGCGCTTCGACAGGGGCTGGAAACACCATATATTTT
TRBV5-1	TRBJ2-5	TRBD2	-	CASSGLAGQETQYF	TGCGCCAGCAGTGGGCTAGCGGGCCAAGAGACCCAGTACTTC
TRBV10-2	TRBJ2-1	TRBD1	few	CASRDRVNEQFF	TGCGCCAGCCGGGACAGGGTTAATGAGCAGTTCTTC
TRBV15	TRBJ2-5	TRBD2	-	CATSRDSTSGGGETQYF	TGTGCCACCAGCAGAGATTCTACTAGCGGGGGAGGAGAGACCCAGTACTTC
TRBV5-1	TRBJ2-1	-	-	CASSKQLSAGDEQFF	TGCGCCAGCAGCAAGCAGCTAAGCGCCGGGGATGAGCAGTTCTTC
TRBV28	TRBJ2-1	TRBD1	-	CASSQRDRDYNEQFF	TGTGCCAGCAGCCAACGGGACAGGGACTACAATGAGCAGTTCTTC
TRBV24-1	TRBJ2-2	-	-	CATSNGANTGELFF	TGTGCCACCAGTAACGGAGCGAACACCGGGGAGCTGTTTTTT
TRBV2	TRBJ1-2	TRBD1	once	CASTRQGAGGYTF	TGTGCCAGCACGCGGCAGGGGGCGGGAGGCTACACCTTC
TRBV5-5	TRBJ2-6	-	once	CASSLGHTTTGANVLTF	TGTGCCAGCAGCCTGGGACACACCACCACCGGGGCCAACGTCCTGACTTTC
TRBV9	TRBJ2-5	TRBD2	-	CASSVLSGSTVETQYF	TGTGCCAGCAGCGTACTAAGCGGGAGCACGGTGGAGACCCAGTACTTC
TRBV11-2	TRBJ2-1	-	-	CASSLQAALGNEQFF	TGTGCCAGCAGCTTACAAGCGGCGTTAGGGAATGAGCAGTTCTTC
TRBV11-2	TRBJ2-5	-	-	CASSLSDSPGTQYF	TGTGCCAGCAGCTTATCGGACAGCCCCGGGACCCAGTACTTC
TRBV24-1	TRBJ1-4	TRBD1	-	CATSDGTGSEKLFF	TGTGCCACCAGTGATGGGACAGGGAGTGAAAAACTGTTTTTT
TRBV5-1	TRBJ1-4	TRBD1	-	CASSLSGQGSEKLFF	TGCGCCAGCAGCTTGTCGGGACAGGGGTCTGAAAAACTGTTTTTT
TRBV5-6	TRBJ1-2	-	-	CASSKGQSNGYTF	TGTGCCAGCAGCAAGGGACAATCTAATGGCTACACCTTC
TRBV7-6	TRBJ1-6	TRBD1	-	CASSSTPSGTVLSILHF	TGTGCCAGCAGCTCCACCCCTTCCGGGACAGTGCTTTCCATCCTCCACTTT
TRBV24-1	TRBJ2-5	TRBD2	-	CATSLGSGRLSETQYF	TGTGCCACCAGTTTAGGTAGCGGGAGATTGTCAGAGACCCAGTACTTC
TRBV4-1	TRBJ2-1	-	-	CASSQDSGGREQFF	TGCGCCAGCAGCCAAGATTCTGGGGGCCGTGAGCAGTTCTTC
TRBV4-1	TRBJ2-7	TRBD1	-	CASSQFILPSTGGEYEQYF	TGCGCCAGCAGCCAGTTCATCCTGCCCTCTACAGGGGGAGAGTACGAGCAGTACTTC
TRBV19	TRBJ2-4	TRBD2	-	CASSFAFGAGVANIQYF	TGTGCCAGTAGTTTCGCTTTTGGGGCGGGAGTAGCGAACATTCAGTACTTC
TRBV10-1	TRBJ2-1	TRBD2	-	CARRRGGNGNEQFF	TGCGCCCGGCGGAGGGGAGGGAACGGGAATGAGCAGTTCTTC
TRBV5-1	TRBJ2-1	-	-	CASSEALLAFSYNEQFF	TGCGCCAGCAGCGAGGCCCTCCTAGCGTTCTCCTACAATGAGCAGTTCTTC
TRBV30	TRBJ2-2	-	-	CAWRGGGELFF	TGTGCCTGGAGGGGGGGCGGGGAGCTGTTTTTT
TRBV27	TRBJ2-2	-	-	CASSRGLNTGELFF	TGTGCCAGCAGTCGGGGACTTAACACCGGGGAGCTGTTTTTT
TRBV3-1/TRBV3-2	TRBJ1-2	TRBD1	-	CASSPLGGQGFYGYTF	TGTGCCAGCAGCCCTTTAGGAGGACAGGGGTTCTATGGCTACACCTTC
TRBV7-2	TRBJ2-3	-	-	CASSFEADTQYF	TGTGCCAGCAGCTTTGAGGCAGATACGCAGTATTTT